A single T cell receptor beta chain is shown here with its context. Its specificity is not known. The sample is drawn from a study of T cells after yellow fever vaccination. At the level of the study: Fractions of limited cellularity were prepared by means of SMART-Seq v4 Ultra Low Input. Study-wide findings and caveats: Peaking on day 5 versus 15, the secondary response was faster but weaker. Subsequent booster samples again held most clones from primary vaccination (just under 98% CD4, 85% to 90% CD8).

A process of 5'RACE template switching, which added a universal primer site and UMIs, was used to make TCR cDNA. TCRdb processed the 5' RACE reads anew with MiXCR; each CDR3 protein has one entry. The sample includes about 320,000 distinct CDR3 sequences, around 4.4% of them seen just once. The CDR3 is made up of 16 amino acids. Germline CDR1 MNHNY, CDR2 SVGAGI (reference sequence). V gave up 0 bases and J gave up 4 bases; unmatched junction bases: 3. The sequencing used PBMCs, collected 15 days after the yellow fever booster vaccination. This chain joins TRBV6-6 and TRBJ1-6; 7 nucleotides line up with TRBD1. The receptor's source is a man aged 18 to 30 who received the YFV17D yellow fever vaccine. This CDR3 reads CASSYSKGAYNSPLHF. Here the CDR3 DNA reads TGTGCCAGCAGTTACTCAAAGGGGGCTTATAATTCACCCCTCCACTTT.